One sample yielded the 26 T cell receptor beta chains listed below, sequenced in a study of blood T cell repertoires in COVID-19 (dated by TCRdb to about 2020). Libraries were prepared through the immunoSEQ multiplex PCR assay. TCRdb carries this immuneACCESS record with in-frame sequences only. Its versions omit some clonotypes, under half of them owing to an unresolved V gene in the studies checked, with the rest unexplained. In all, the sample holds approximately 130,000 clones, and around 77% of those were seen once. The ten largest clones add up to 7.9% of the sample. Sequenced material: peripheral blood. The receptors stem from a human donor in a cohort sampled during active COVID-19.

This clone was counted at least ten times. The CDR3 here is CASSSSVAQYF. CDR3 nucleotides: TGTGCCAGCAGTTCGAGTGTTGCGCAGTACTTC. J is TRBJ2-7 and V is TRBV6-5; D gene uncertain. Germline CDR1 MNHEY, CDR2 SVGAGI. CDR3 size: 11 residues. Trimming removed 4 bases from V and 9 bases from J, with 10 bases in between.

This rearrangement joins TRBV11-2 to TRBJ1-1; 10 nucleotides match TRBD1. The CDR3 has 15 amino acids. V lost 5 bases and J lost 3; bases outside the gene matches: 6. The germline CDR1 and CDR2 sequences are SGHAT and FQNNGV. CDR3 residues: CASSSRDRGHTEAFF. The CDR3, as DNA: TGTGCCAGCAGCAGCCGGGACAGGGGCCACACTGAAGCTTTCTTT.

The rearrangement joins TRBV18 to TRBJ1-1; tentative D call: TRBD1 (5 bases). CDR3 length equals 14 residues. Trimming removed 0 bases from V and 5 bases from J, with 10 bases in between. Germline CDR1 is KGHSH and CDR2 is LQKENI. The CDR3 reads CASSPPSGGTEAFF. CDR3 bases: TGTGCCAGCTCACCACCGTCGGGGGGGACTGAAGCTTTCTTT.

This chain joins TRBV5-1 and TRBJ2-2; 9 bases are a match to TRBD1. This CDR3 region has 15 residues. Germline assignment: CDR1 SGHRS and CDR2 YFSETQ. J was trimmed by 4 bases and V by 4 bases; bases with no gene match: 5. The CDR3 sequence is CASSGPGQGTGELFF. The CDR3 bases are TGCGCCAGCAGCGGACCGGGACAGGGCACCGGGGAGCTGTTTTTT.

As DNA, the CDR3 is TGTGCCAGCAGACACGGGACTCGGAGTACTGAAGCTTTCTTT. Its translation is CASRHGTRSTEAFF. The chain carries TRBV2 and TRBJ1-1; perhaps TRBD1 as D (5 bases). V was cut by 6 bases and J by 5 bases, with 16 bases left in between. The CDR3 covers 14 residues. Germline V gene lookup returns CDR1 SNHLY and CDR2 FYNNEI.

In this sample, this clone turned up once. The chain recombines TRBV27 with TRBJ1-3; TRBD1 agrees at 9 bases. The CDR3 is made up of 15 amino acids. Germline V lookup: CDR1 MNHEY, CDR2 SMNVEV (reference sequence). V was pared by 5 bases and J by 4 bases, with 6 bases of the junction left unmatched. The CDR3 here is CASSPSTGGGNTIYF. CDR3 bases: TGTGCCAGCAGTCCGTCGACAGGGGGAGGAAACACCATATATTTT.

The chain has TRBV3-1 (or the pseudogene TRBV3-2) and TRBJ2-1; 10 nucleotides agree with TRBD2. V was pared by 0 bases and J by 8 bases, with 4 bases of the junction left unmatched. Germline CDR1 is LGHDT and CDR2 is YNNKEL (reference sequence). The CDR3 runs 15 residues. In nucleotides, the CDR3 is TGTGCCAGCAGCCAAGACAGCGGGGGGGCCGATGAGCAGTTCTTC. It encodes CASSQDSGGADEQFF.

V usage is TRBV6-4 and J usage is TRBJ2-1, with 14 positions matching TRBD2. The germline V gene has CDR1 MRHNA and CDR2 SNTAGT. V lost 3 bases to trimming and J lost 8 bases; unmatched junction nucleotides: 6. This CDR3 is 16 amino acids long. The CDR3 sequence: CASSESGTSGSDEQFF. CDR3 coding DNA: TGTGCCAGCAGTGAATCCGGGACTAGCGGGAGTGATGAGCAGTTCTTC.

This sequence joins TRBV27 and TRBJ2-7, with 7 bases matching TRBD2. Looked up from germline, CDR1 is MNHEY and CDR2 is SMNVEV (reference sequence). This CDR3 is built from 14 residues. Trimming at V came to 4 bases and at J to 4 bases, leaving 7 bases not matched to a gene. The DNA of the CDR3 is TGTGCCAGCAGTTACCGGACTAGTTCTTACGAGCAGTACTTC. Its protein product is CASSYRTSSYEQYF.

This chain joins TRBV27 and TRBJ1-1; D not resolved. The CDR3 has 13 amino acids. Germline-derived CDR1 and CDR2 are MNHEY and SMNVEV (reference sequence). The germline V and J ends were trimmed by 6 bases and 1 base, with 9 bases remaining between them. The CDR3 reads CASSGATNTEAFF. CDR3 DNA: TGTGCCAGCAGCGGAGCCACGAACACTGAAGCTTTCTTT.

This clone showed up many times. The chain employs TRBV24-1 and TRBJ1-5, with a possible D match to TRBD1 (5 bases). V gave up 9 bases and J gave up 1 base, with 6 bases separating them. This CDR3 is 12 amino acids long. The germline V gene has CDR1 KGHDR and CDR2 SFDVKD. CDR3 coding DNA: TGTGCCACCCAGGGAAGCAATCAGCCCCAGCATTTT. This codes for CATQGSNQPQHF.

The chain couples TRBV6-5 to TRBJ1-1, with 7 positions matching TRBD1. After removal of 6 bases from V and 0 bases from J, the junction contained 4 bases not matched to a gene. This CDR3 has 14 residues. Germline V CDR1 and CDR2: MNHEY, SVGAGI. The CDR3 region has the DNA TGTGCCAGCAGGAACAGGGGCTTGAACACTGAAGCTTTCTTT. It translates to CASRNRGLNTEAFF.

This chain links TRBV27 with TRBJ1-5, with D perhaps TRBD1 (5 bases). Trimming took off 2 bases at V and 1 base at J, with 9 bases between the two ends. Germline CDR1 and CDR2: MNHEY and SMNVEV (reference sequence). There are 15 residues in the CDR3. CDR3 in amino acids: CASSLVAGSNQPQHF. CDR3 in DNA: TGTGCCAGCAGTTTAGTCGCAGGGAGCAATCAGCCCCAGCATTTT.

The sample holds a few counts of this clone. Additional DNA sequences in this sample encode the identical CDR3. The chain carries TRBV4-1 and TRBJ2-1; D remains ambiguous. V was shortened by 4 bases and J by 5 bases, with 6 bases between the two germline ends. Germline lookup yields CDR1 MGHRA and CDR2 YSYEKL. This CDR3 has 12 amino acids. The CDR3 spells CASSPTNNEQFF. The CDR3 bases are TGCGCCAGCAGCCCAACAAACAATGAGCAGTTCTTC.

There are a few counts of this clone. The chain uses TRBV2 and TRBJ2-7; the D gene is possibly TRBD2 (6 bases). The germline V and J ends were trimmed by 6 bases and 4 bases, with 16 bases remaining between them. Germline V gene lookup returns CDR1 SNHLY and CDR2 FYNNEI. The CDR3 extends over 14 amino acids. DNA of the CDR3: TGTGCCAGCAGCTCCCCCGGAGGGCCTTACGAGCAGTACTTC. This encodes CASSSPGGPYEQYF.

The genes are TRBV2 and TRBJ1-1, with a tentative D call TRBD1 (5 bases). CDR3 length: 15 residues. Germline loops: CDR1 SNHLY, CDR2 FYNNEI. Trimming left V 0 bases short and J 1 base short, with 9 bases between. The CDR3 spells CASSEALTGNTEAFF. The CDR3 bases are TGTGCCAGCAGTGAAGCGCTAACAGGGAACACTGAAGCTTTCTTT.

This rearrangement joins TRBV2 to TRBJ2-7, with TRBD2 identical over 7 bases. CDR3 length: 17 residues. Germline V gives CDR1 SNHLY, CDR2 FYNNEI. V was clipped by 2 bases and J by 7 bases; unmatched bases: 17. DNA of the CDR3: TGTGCCAGCAGTGAACTGGGAATCGGGGGAGGGCCTGGAGAGCAGTACTTC. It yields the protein CASSELGIGGGPGEQYF.

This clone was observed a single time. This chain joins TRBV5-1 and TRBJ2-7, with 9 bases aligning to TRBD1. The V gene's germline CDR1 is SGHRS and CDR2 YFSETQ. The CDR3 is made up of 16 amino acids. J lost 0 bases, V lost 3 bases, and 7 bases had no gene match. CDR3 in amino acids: CASSSLTGGDSYEQYF. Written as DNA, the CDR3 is TGCGCCAGCAGCTCCCTGACAGGGGGAGACTCCTACGAGCAGTACTTC.

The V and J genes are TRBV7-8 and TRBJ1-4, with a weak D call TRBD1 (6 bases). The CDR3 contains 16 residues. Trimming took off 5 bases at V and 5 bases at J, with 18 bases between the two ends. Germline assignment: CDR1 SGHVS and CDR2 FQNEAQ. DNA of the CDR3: TGTGCCAGCAGCCTACAGGTTACAAGGGGGAATGAAAAACTGTTTTTT. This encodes CASSLQVTRGNEKLFF.

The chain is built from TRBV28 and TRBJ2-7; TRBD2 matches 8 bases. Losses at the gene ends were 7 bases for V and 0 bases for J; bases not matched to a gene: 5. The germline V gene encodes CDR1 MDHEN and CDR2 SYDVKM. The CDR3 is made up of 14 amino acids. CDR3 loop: CASIPSGPSYEQYF. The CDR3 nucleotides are TGTGCCAGCATTCCTAGCGGGCCCTCCTACGAGCAGTACTTC.

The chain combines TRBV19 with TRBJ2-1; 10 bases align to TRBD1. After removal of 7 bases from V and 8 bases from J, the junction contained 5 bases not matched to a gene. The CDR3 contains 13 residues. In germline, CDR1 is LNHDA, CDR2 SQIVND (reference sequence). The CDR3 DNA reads TGTGCCAGTACCCGACAGGGGGCCTATGAGCAGTTCTTC. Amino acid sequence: CASTRQGAYEQFF. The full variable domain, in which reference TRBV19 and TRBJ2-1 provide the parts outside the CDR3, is DGGITQSPKYLFRKEGQNVTLSCEQNLNHDAMYWYRQDPGQGLRLIYYSQIVNDFQKGDIAEGYSVSREKKESFPLTVTSAQKNPTAFYLCASTRQGAYEQFFGPGTRLTVL.

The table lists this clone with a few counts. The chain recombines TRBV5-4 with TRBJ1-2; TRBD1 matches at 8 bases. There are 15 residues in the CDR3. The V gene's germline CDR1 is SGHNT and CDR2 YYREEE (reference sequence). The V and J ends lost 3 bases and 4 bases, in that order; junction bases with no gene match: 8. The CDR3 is CASSSGGAEIYGYTF. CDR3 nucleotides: TGTGCCAGCAGCTCAGGGGGCGCCGAGATCTATGGCTACACCTTC.

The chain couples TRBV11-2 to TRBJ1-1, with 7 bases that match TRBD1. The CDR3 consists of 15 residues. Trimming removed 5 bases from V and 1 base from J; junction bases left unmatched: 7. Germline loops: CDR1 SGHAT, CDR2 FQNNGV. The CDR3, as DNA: TGTGCCAGCAGCCCCGGGACAGTTGGGAACACTGAAGCTTTCTTT. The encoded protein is CASSPGTVGNTEAFF.

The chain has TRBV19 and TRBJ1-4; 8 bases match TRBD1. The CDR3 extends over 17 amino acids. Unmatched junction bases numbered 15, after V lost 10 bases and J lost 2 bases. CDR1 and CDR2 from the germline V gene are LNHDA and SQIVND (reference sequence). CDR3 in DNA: TGTGCCACCCGACGGACAGGGCTTACCGAGACTAATGAAAAACTGTTTTTT. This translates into CATRRTGLTETNEKLFF. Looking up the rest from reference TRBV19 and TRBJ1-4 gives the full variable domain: DGGITQSPKYLFRKEGQNVTLSCEQNLNHDAMYWYRQDPGQGLRLIYYSQIVNDFQKGDIAEGYSVSREKKESFPLTVTSAQKNPTAFYLCATRRTGLTETNEKLFFGSGTQLSVL.

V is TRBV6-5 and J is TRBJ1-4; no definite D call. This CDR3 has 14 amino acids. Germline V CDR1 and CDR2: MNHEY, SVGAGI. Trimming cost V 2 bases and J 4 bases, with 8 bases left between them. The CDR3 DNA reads TGTGCCAGCAGTTACGGAGGGTTTAATGAAAAACTGTTTTTT. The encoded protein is CASSYGGFNEKLFF.

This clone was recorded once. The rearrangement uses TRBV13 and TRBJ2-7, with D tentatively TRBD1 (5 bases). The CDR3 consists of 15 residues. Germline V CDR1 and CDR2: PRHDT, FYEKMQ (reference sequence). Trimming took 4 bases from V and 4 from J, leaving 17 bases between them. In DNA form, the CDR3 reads TGTGCCAGCAGCTCTAGGGGCTACGACGAATACGAGCAGTACTTC. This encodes CASSSRGYDEYEQYF. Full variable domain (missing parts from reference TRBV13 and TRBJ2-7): AAGVIQSPRHLIKEKRETATLKCYPIPRHDTVYWYQQGPGQDPQFLISFYEKMQSDKGSIPDRFSAQQFSDYHSELNMSSLELGDSALYFCASSSRGYDEYEQYFGPGTRLTVT.